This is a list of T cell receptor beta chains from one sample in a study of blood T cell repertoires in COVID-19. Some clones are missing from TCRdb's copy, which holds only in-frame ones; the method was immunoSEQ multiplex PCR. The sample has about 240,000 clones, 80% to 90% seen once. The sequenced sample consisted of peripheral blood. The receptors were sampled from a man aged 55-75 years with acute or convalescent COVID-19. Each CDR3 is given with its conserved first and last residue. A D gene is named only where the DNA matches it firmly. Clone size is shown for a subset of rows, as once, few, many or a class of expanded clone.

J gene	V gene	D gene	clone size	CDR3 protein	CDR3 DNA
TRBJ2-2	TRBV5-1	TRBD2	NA	CASSQGLAANTGELFF	TGCGCCAGCAGCCAGGGACTAGCGGCTAACACCGGGGAGCTGTTTTTT
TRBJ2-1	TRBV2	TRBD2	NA	CASKGLAAGEFF	TGTGCCAGCAAGGGACTAGCGGCGGGTGAGTTCTTC
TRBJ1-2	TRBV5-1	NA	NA	CASSLVGDSFYGYTF	TGCGCCAGCAGCTTGGTTGGGGACTCCTTCTATGGCTACACCTTC
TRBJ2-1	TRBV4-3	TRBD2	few	CASSPSPSGSIDEQFF	TGCGCCAGCAGCCCCTCGCCTAGCGGGAGTATTGATGAGCAGTTCTTC
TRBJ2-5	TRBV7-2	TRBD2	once	CASSLGSSGEGTQYF	TGTGCCAGCAGCTTAGGGTCTAGCGGCGAAGGAACCCAGTACTTC
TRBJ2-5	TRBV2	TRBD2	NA	CASSDGLAVQETQYF	TGTGCCAGCAGTGATGGACTAGCGGTGCAAGAGACCCAGTACTTC
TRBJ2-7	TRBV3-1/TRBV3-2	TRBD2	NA	CASSHPREATYEQYF	TGTGCCAGCAGCCACCCGCGGGAGGCTACCTACGAGCAGTACTTC
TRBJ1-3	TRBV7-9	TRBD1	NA	CASSPGGSGNTIYF	TGTGCCAGCAGCCCAGGGGGCTCTGGAAACACCATATATTTT
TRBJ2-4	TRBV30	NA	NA	CAWSSGELAKNIQYF	TGTGCCTGGAGTTCGGGGGAACTAGCCAAAAACATTCAGTACTTC
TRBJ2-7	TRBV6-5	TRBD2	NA	CASSYGTSFDEQYF	TGTGCCAGCAGTTACGGGACTAGCTTCGACGAGCAGTACTTC
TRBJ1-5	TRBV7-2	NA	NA	CASSLVLGESGQPQHF	TGTGCCAGCAGCTTAGTCCTCGGGGAATCGGGACAGCCCCAGCATTTT
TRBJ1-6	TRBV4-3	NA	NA	CASSQDSGRWSYNSPLHF	TGCGCCAGCAGCCAAGATAGTGGGCGCTGGTCCTATAATTCACCCCTCCACTTT
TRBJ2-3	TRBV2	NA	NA	CASSGVTRGTDTQYF	TGTGCCAGCAGTGGGGTGACTAGGGGCACAGATACGCAGTATTTT
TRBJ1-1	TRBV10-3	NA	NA	CAISESPSWEAFF	TGTGCCATCAGTGAGTCCCCGAGCTGGGAAGCTTTCTTT
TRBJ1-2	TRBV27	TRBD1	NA	CASSPTSQGEMAGYTF	TGTGCCAGCAGTCCGACATCACAGGGGGAAATGGCTGGCTACACCTTC
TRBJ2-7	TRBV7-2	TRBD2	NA	CASSPPGAGVQEQYF	TGTGCCAGCAGTCCTCCAGGAGCGGGAGTCCAGGAGCAGTACTTC
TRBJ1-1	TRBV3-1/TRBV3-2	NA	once	CASSLGPSANTEAFF	TGTGCCAGCAGCCTGGGCCCTTCGGCCAACACTGAAGCTTTCTTT
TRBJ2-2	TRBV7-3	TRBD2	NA	CASSLDSGRANTGELFF	TGTGCCAGCAGCTTAGATAGCGGGAGGGCGAACACCGGGGAGCTGTTTTTT
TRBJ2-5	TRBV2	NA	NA	CASNQLRQETQYF	TGTGCCAGCAACCAGTTGCGGCAAGAGACCCAGTACTTC
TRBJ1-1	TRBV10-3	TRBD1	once	CAISDRGQLNTEAFF	TGTGCCATCAGTGACCGGGGACAGCTGAACACTGAAGCTTTCTTT
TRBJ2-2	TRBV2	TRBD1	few	CASSGQGWTGELFF	TGTGCCAGCTCCGGACAGGGTTGGACCGGGGAGCTGTTTTTT
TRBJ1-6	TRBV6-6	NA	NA	CASRPPSGSPLHF	TGTGCCAGCAGGCCCCCTTCGGGGTCACCCCTCCACTTT
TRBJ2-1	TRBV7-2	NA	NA	CASSRSGTPSNEQFF	TGTGCCAGCAGCAGAAGCGGGACACCCTCGAATGAGCAGTTCTTC
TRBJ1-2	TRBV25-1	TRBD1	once	CASSDPRTGGYGGYTF	TGTGCCAGCAGTGATCCCCGGACAGGGGGATATGGTGGCTACACCTTC
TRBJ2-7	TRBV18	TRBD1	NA	CASSPSRDRGRYEQYF	TGTGCCAGCTCACCGTCCCGGGACAGGGGGCGATACGAGCAGTACTTC
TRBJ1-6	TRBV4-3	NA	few	CASSQDALSQGDNSPLHF	TGCGCCAGCAGCCAAGATGCCTTATCACAGGGAGATAATTCACCCCTCCACTTT
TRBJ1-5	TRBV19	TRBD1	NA	CASSIGQGGQPQHF	TGTGCCAGTAGTATCGGACAGGGCGGACAGCCCCAGCATTTT
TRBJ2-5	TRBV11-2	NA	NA	CASSLGSAETQYF	TGTGCCAGCAGCTTAGGTAGTGCAGAGACCCAGTACTTC
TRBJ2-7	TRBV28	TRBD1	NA	CASSPPGTVYEQYF	TGTGCCAGCAGTCCGCCCGGGACAGTCTACGAGCAGTACTTC
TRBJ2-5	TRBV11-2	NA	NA	CASSFGGMGETQYF	TGTGCCAGCAGCTTTGGCGGGATGGGCGAGACCCAGTACTTC
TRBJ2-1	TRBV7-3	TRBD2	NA	CASSFGRASYNEQFF	TGTGCCAGCAGCTTCGGGAGGGCTTCCTACAATGAGCAGTTCTTC
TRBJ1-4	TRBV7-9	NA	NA	CASRPPGVTGEKLFF	TGTGCCAGCAGACCCCCAGGGGTGACGGGGGAAAAACTGTTTTTT
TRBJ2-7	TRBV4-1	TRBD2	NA	CASSLLQTSGSYEQYF	TGCGCCAGCAGCCTTCTTCAGACTAGCGGGAGCTACGAGCAGTACTTC
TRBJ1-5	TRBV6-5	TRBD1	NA	CASRGTGEQPQHF	TGTGCCAGCAGGGGGACAGGGGAACAGCCCCAGCATTTT
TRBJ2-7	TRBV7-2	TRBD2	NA	CASSPGPGRAFYEQYF	TGTGCCAGCAGTCCCGGGCCCGGGAGGGCCTTTTACGAGCAGTACTTC
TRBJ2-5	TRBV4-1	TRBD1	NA	CASSQAGTGPHETQYF	TGCGCCAGCAGCCAAGCCGGGACAGGGCCCCATGAGACCCAGTACTTC
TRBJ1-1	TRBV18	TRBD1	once	CASSLSPSPGQGATNTEAFF	TGTGCCAGCTCACTATCCCCCTCTCCGGGACAGGGCGCAACGAACACTGAAGCTTTCTTT
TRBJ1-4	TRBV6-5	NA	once	CATSATGTTNEKLFF	TGTGCCACTTCAGCAACGGGTACAACTAATGAAAAACTGTTTTTT
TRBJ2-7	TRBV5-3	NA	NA	CARNPYEQYF	TGTGCCAGAAATCCGTACGAGCAGTACTTC
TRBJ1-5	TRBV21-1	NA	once	CASSKGTGQGPNSNQPQHF	TGTGCCAGCAGCAAAGGTACGGGACAGGGCCCAAATAGCAATCAGCCCCAGCATTTT
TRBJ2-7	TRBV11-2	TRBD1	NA	CASSRDRGAEQYF	TGTGCCAGCAGCCGGGACAGGGGGGCCGAGCAGTACTTC
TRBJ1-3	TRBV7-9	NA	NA	CASITSGFGNTIYF	TGTGCCAGCATCACGTCCGGGTTCGGAAACACCATATATTTT
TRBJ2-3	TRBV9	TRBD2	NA	CASSAMTSGSTDTQYF	TGTGCCAGCAGCGCCATGACTAGCGGGAGCACAGATACGCAGTATTTT
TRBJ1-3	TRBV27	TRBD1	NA	CASSSRGPGNTIYF	TGTGCCAGCAGTTCGAGGGGGCCCGGAAACACCATATATTTT
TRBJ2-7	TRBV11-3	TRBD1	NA	CASSWTTGESYEQYF	TGTGCCAGCAGCTGGACCACAGGGGAGTCCTACGAGCAGTACTTC
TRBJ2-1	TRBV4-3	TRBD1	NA	CASSQAPGDRESSYNEQFF	TGCGCCAGCAGCCAAGCCCCGGGGGACAGGGAGAGCTCCTACAATGAGCAGTTCTTC
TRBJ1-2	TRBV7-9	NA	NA	CASSLGSASSDGYTF	TGTGCCAGCAGCTTAGGCTCAGCCTCAAGCGATGGCTACACCTTC
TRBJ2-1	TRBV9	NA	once	CASSRDFPYNEQFF	TGTGCCAGCAGCAGGGACTTCCCCTACAATGAGCAGTTCTTC
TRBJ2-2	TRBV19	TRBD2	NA	CASSTPNGRVSGELFF	TGTGCCAGTAGTACCCCGAACGGGAGGGTGAGCGGGGAGCTGTTTTTT
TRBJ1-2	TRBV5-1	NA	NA	CASSLKGNDGVSGYTF	TGCGCCAGCAGCTTGAAGGGTAACGACGGGGTGAGTGGCTACACCTTC